The entry below describes one T cell receptor (beta chain). Its antigen is as yet unknown. J lost 5 bases, V lost 4 bases, and 9 bases had no gene match. The CDR3 is made up of 15 amino acids. Per germline, CDR1 LNHDA and CDR2 SQIVND (reference sequence). This specimen belongs to a study of response to subunit inactivated influenza vaccine. MiXCR was run by TCRdb on the RT-PCR reads, yielding one entry per CDR3 protein. The sample has just under 550,000 distinct CDR3 sequences, roughly 23% seen once. The study's findings and limits: New T cells are recruited in small numbers by each seasonal influenza vaccination, according to the authors' suggestion.

This same sample was also taken into another study, of T cells expressing NK-cell markers. Per that paper: 5'RACE template switching with UMIs generated TCR beta cDNA. The TCR beta repertoires were obtained from sorted CD3+CD56+NKG2C+, CD3+CD56+NKG2C- and CD3+CD56-NKG2C+ T cells. Once again these clonotypes came out on top in the CD3+CD56-NKG2C+ fraction of four donors.

The material was CD4+ T cells sorted from PBMCs, obtained roughly 13 days after vaccination. This clonotype was obtained from a man between 50 and 59 years old who received an inactivated influenza vaccine. This sequence joins TRBV19 and TRBJ2-3; TRBD1 matches at 7 bases. CDR3 nucleotides: TGTGCCAGTAGTACCTCAGGGGGTTCGGGAGATACGCAGTATTTT. Residues: CASSTSGGSGDTQYF.